This T cell receptor (beta chain) is drawn from a study of CD8 T cells in ankylosing spondylitis. General study results and limits: Ankylosing spondylitis blood seemed to carry a telltale TCR beta motif made of fewer than 10 highly homologous variants. There was reportedly significant enrichment of clones that were disease-linked in matched ankylosing spondylitis synovial fluid. Some of the motif variants had earlier been found in reactive arthritis patients' fluid and blood.

CDR3 length equals 17 residues. The J segment lost 3 bases and the V segment lost 1 base, leaving 9 bases of the junction unmatched. CDR1 is SEHNR, CDR2 FQNEAQ, per germline (reference sequence). This clonotype was recorded a few times. The antigen is undetermined. TCRdb re-analysed the 5' RACE reads in MiXCR, keeping a single row per CDR3 protein. The table lists roughly 450,000 distinct CDR3 sequences, roughly 27% of them singletons, with 0.75% to 0.9% in the top ten. The sequenced material came from blood, either unsorted or a sorted T cell fraction (not recorded which). The source is a male donor with ankylosing spondylitis. The chain has TRBV7-9 and TRBJ2-7, with TRBD1 identical over 10 bases. CDR3 DNA sequence: TGTGCCAGCAGCTTAGTGGCCCAGGACAGGGGGTTCTACGAGCAGTACTTC. Protein product: CASSLVAQDRGFYEQYF.